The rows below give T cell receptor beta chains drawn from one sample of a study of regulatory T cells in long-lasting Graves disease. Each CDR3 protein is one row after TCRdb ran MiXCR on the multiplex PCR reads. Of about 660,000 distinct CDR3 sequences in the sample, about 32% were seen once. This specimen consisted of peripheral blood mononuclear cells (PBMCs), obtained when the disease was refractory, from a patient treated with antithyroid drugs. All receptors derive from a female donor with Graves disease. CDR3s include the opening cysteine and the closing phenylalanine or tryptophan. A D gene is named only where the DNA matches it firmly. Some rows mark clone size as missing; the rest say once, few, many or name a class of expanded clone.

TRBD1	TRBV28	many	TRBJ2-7	TGTGCCAGCAGCCCTTCCACCTGGGACAGAAACTCCTACGAGCAGTACTTC	CASSPSTWDRNSYEQYF
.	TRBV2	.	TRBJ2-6	TGTGCCAGCCGGCCGGAGATGAGCTCTGGGGCCAACGTCCTGACTTTC	CASRPEMSSGANVLTF
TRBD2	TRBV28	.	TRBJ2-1	TGTGCCAGCAGTTTATTGACTAGCGGGGTCGTTAGGCAGTTCTTC	CASSLLTSGVVRQFF
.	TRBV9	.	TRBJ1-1	TGTGCCAGCAGCGTAGCGGACACGGCGACTGAAGCTTTCTTT	CASSVADTATEAFF
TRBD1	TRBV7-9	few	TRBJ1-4	TGTGCCAGCAGCCCCGGGGACAGGGGGCACGCTGAAAAACTGTTTTTT	CASSPGDRGHAEKLFF
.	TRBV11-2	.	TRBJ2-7	TGTGCCAGCAGCTTAGTGTCCGGGACGGCGGATAGAACGAGGTACTTC	CASSLVSGTADRTRYF
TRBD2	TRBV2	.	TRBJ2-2	TGTGCCAGCACCTGCATACTAGCGGCGAACACCGGGGAGCTGTTTTTT	CASTCILAANTGELFF
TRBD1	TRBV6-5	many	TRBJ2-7	TGTGCCAGCAGTTACTCGCACAGGGGGCTCGAGCAGTACTTC	CASSYSHRGLEQYF
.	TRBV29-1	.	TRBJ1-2	TGCAGCGTTGAACTGGGCAGGGGACCCTATGGCTACACCTTC	CSVELGRGPYGYTF
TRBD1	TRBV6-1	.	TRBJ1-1	TGTGCCAGCAGTGACGGGACAGCCGATTTTGAAGCTTTCTTT	CASSDGTADFEAFF
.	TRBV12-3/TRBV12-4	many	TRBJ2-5	TGTGCCAGCAGTTTCTACCTTATGGAGACCCAGTACTTC	CASSFYLMETQYF
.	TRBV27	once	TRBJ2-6	TGTGCCAGCAGTTTATTGATCTCTGGGGCCAACGTCCTGACTTTC	CASSLLISGANVLTF
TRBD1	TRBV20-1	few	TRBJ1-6	TGCAGTGCATCGCTACCTCAGGGACAGGGTAGATCACCCCTCCACTTT	CSASLPQGQGRSPLHF
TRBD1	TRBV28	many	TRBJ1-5	TGTGCCAGCAGTCCGACCCGCCTTAAGAAAGACAGGGGGCGAAGGCAGCCCCAGCATTTT	CASSPTRLKKDRGRRQPQHF
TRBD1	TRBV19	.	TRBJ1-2	TGTGCCAGTGCGGGACAGGGCTCCTATGGCTACACCTTC	CASAGQGSYGYTF
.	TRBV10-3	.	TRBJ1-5	TGTGCCATCAGTGAGTCGAGGGGCGCAAGCAATCAGCCCCAGCATTTT	CAISESRGASNQPQHF
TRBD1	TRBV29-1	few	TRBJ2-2	TGCAGCGTCGGACAGGCGGACGGGGAGCTGTTTTTT	CSVGQADGELFF
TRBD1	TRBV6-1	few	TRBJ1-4	TGTGCCAGCAGACAACGCGACAGGGGGCGGGATGAAAAACTGTTTTTT	CASRQRDRGRDEKLFF
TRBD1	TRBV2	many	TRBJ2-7	TGTGCCAGCAGTGAAGGGACAGGGAACTACGAGCAGTACTTC	CASSEGTGNYEQYF
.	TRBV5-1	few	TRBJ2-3	TGCGCCAGCAGCGTCACTGGGGCAGGGTCTAGCACAGATACGCAGTATTTT	CASSVTGAGSSTDTQYF
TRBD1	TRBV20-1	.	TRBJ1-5	TGCAGTGCAAGGACAGGGAACAATCAGCCCCAGCATTTT	CSARTGNNQPQHF
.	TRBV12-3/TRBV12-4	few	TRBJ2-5	TGTGCCAGCAGTTTAGGGGGAGGTGCGAAGACCCAGTACTTC	CASSLGGGAKTQYF
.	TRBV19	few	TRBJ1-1	TGTGCCAGTAGTATATACAGTGAAGCTTTCTTT	CASSIYSEAFF
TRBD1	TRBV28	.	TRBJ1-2	TGTGCCAGCAGCCACGGACAGGCCCTACCGGGGGATGGCTACACCTTC	CASSHGQALPGDGYTF
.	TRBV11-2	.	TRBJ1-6	TGTGCCAGCAGCTTAGTGGTGGAAAATTCACCCCTCCACTTT	CASSLVVENSPLHF
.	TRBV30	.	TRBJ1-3	TGTGCCTGGAGTACCTCAGGAAACACCATATATTTT	CAWSTSGNTIYF
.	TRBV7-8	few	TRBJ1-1	TGTGCCAGCAGCCGAAATACCGCAGGCGCTTCCACTGAAGCTTTCTTT	CASSRNTAGASTEAFF
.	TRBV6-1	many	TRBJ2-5	TGTGCCAGCAGTGTAAAGATCCTAGGCGTCGAGGAGACCCAGTACTTC	CASSVKILGVEETQYF
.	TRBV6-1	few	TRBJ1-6	TGTGCCAGCAGTGTTGAGGGAATAGAGAATTCACCCCTCCACTTT	CASSVEGIENSPLHF
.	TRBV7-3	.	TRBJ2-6	TGTGCCAGCAGCACCTCTGGGGCCAACGTCCTGACTTTC	CASSTSGANVLTF
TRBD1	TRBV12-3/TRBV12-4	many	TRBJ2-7	TGTGCCAGCAGTTTAGGGACAGGGATTTCCTACGAGCAGTACTTC	CASSLGTGISYEQYF
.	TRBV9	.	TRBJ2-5	TGTGCCAGCAGCGTAGCTCAAGCGGACACTTCCCAAGAGACCCAGTACTTC	CASSVAQADTSQETQYF
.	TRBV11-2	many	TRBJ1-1	TGTGCCAGCAGCTTAAAGGAGGGAGCTGAAGCTTTCTTT	CASSLKEGAEAFF
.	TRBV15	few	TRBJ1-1	TGTGCCACCAGCAGTGGACTCAGGGTAGACACTGAAGCTTTCTTT	CATSSGLRVDTEAFF
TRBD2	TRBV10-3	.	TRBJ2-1	TGTGCCATCAGTGTTTCTAGCGGGGGGCCGGGCTCCTACAATGAGCAGTTCTTC	CAISVSSGGPGSYNEQFF
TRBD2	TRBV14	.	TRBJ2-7	TGTGCCAGCAGCCAACTAGCGGGAGGGCCAAGGGAGCAGTACTTC	CASSQLAGGPREQYF